The next 24 T cell receptor beta chains were all read from a single sample in a study of cytomegalovirus exposure and HLA in healthy donors. TCRdb's table, derived via immunoSEQ multiplex PCR, lists solely in-frame clones and lacks some. This table has around 120,000 clones, roughly 83% appearing once. The sample comprised PBMCs. The source is a man younger than 35 in good health and CMV-seronegative.

This rearrangement joins TRBV25-1 to TRBJ2-7; 10 bases match TRBD2. Germline V gene sequence: CDR1 MGHDK, CDR2 SYGVNS. There are 16 residues in the CDR3. The V and J ends lost 0 bases and 5 bases, in that order; junction bases with no gene match: 7. CDR3 coding DNA: TGTGCCAGCAGTGAATACGGAGCGGGAGGGCTCCACGAGCAGTACTTC. Protein product: CASSEYGAGGLHEQYF.

The rearrangement joins TRBV11-2 to TRBJ1-4; TRBD1 matches 7 bases. V lost 5 bases to trimming and J lost 4 bases; unmatched junction nucleotides: 7. The CDR3 extends over 15 amino acids. Germline loops: CDR1 SGHAT, CDR2 FQNNGV. In DNA form, the CDR3 reads TGTGCCAGCAGCCGAGGGACAGCCGATAATGAAAAACTGTTTTTT. Translation gives CASSRGTADNEKLFF. Together with reference TRBV11-2 and TRBJ1-4, the CDR3 gives the full variable domain: EAGVAQSPRYKIIEKRQSVAFWCNPISGHATLYWYQQILGQGPKLLIQFQNNGVVDDSQLPKDRFSAERLKGVDSTLKIQPAKLEDSAVYLCASSRGTADNEKLFFGSGTQLSVL.

This chain links TRBV13 with TRBJ1-6; a weak D match, TRBD1 (5 bases). Trimming left V 5 bases short and J 7 bases short, with 15 bases between. CDR3 length equals 15 residues. CDR1 is PRHDT, CDR2 FYEKMQ, per germline (reference sequence). This CDR3 is CASSQVPGKNSPLHF. DNA of the CDR3: TGTGCCAGCAGCCAAGTTCCAGGGAAAAATTCACCCCTCCACTTT.

The chain employs TRBV11-1 and TRBJ2-7, with D unresolved. Trimming removed 5 bases from V and 1 base from J, with 12 bases in between. The length of the CDR3 is 14 residues. CDR1 and CDR2 (germline): SGHAT, FQDESV (reference sequence). The CDR3 DNA reads TGTGCCAGCAGCCTAATTTCTGATTCCTACGAGCAGTACTTC. It codes for CASSLISDSYEQYF.

This clone showed up just once. This chain connects TRBV11-2 to TRBJ2-3; tentative D call: TRBD1 (5 bases). The CDR3 consists of 16 residues. CDR1 and CDR2 (germline): SGHAT, FQNNGV. V was pared by 4 bases and J by 0 bases, with 14 bases between. CDR3 nucleotide sequence: TGTGCCAGCAGCTCCCTGGACAAGGGAAGCACAGATACGCAGTATTTT. It translates to CASSSLDKGSTDTQYF. The full variable domain, with the rest looked up from reference TRBV11-2 and TRBJ2-3, is EAGVAQSPRYKIIEKRQSVAFWCNPISGHATLYWYQQILGQGPKLLIQFQNNGVVDDSQLPKDRFSAERLKGVDSTLKIQPAKLEDSAVYLCASSSLDKGSTDTQYFGPGTRLTVL.

The V call is TRBV5-6, the J call TRBJ2-7; the match to TRBD2 covers 11 bases. CDR1 is SGHDT, CDR2 YYEEEE, per germline. J was trimmed by 0 bases and V by 2 bases; bases with no gene match: 4. The CDR3 sequence is 16 residues long. CDR3 region: CASSFPTSGDSYEQYF. The CDR3 bases are TGTGCCAGCAGCTTTCCGACTAGCGGGGACTCCTACGAGCAGTACTTC.

The genes are TRBV6-6 and TRBJ2-1, with 8 bases aligning to TRBD2. The CDR3 is 16 amino acids. Trimming took 0 bases from V and 1 from J; bases not matched to a gene: 2. Germline CDR1 MNHNY, CDR2 SVGAGI (reference sequence). Written as DNA, the CDR3 is TGTGCCAGCAGTTACTCGGCGGGAGGATCCTACAATGAGCAGTTCTTC. It specifies CASSYSAGGSYNEQFF.

This clone was observed a few times. The chain links TRBV10-1 to TRBJ1-1; D remains ambiguous. Germline loops: CDR1 WNHNN, CDR2 SYGVQD (reference sequence). The CDR3 extends over 15 amino acids. V shed 1 base and J shed 3 bases, with 12 bases lying between them. CDR3 loop: CASSEWLGEDTEAFF. DNA of the CDR3: TGCGCCAGCAGTGAGTGGCTTGGTGAGGACACTGAAGCTTTCTTT.

In DNA form, the CDR3 reads TGTGCCAGCAGTAACAGGGACAGTTCTAACTATGGCTACACCTTC. It yields the protein CASSNRDSSNYGYTF. The gene calls are TRBV25-1 and TRBJ1-2; 7 nucleotides align to TRBD1. This CDR3 has 15 amino acids. Trimming took 5 bases from V and 0 from J; bases not matched to a gene: 6. Per germline, CDR1 MGHDK and CDR2 SYGVNS.

V gene TRBV2 combines with J gene TRBJ2-7; weak D call: TRBD1 (5 bases). CDR1 is SNHLY, CDR2 FYNNEI, per germline. The CDR3 totals 15 residues. Trimming pared 3 bases from V and 3 bases from J, leaving 15 bases between. The CDR3 sequence is CASSDRGGTIYEQYF. The CDR3 DNA reads as TGTGCCAGCAGTGATAGGGGCGGCACGATCTACGAGCAGTACTTC.

The chain has TRBV13 and TRBJ1-5; no clear D. This CDR3 contains 13 residues. Trimming removed 5 bases at V and 5 bases at J, with 10 bases between. The V gene's germline CDR1 is PRHDT and CDR2 FYEKMQ (reference sequence). The chain's CDR3 is CASSRTQDQPQHF. In DNA, the CDR3 is TGTGCCAGCAGCCGTACTCAGGATCAGCCCCAGCATTTT.

The CDR3 bases are TGTGCCAGCAGCTTGTCGCCGGGACAGATGAACACTGAAGCTTTCTTT. As protein: CASSLSPGQMNTEAFF. The chain combines TRBV5-4 with TRBJ1-1; 7 bases map to TRBD1. The germline gives CDR1 SGHNT, CDR2 YYREEE (reference sequence). CDR3 length equals 16 residues. The junction had 6 bases not matched to a gene; V was cut back by 1 base and J by 0 bases. The full variable domain, in which reference TRBV5-4 and TRBJ1-1 provide the parts outside the CDR3, is ETGVTQSPTHLIKTRGQQVTLRCSSQSGHNTVSWYQQALGQGPQFIFQYYREEENGRGNFPPRFSGLQFPNYSSELNVNALELDDSALYLCASSLSPGQMNTEAFFGQGTRLTVV.

The V call is TRBV5-1, the J call TRBJ1-6; D is unclear. V lost 3 bases and J lost 7, with 5 bases in between. The CDR3 totals 12 residues. Germline CDR1 and CDR2: SGHRS and YFSETQ. CDR3: CASSSLNSPLHF. CDR3 coding DNA: TGCGCCAGCAGCTCCCTAAATTCACCCCTCCACTTT.

The chain carries TRBV27 and TRBJ1-2, with 7 bases lining up with TRBD1. The V segment lost 5 bases and the J segment 4 bases; nucleotides outside the gene matches: 7. CDR1 is MNHEY and CDR2 is SMNVEV in the germline V gene (reference sequence). This CDR3 region has 14 residues. CDR3 region: CASSPSGQRYGYTF. The DNA of the CDR3 is TGTGCCAGCAGTCCTTCGGGACAGCGCTATGGCTACACCTTC.

This chain joins TRBV29-1 and TRBJ2-1; TRBD1 might be the D (6 bases). Germline loops: CDR1 SQVTM, CDR2 ANQGSEA. V lost 3 bases and J 6 bases, leaving 21 bases between the germline ends. This CDR3 has 16 residues. CDR3 DNA: TGCAGCGTTGATGCGATGGGGGCGTGGGGATCCAATGAGCAGTTCTTC. Its protein product is CSVDAMGAWGSNEQFF.

The chain has TRBV14 and TRBJ1-1; 9 bases are a match to TRBD1. In germline, CDR1 is SGHDN, CDR2 FVKESK. The V segment lost 4 bases and the J segment 4 bases; nucleotides outside the gene matches: 13. The CDR3 extends over 17 amino acids. The DNA for the CDR3 is TGTGCCAGCAGCCGAACCCACAGGGGGCGAGGAGGCACTGAAGCTTTCTTT. Translation: CASSRTHRGRGGTEAFF.

The sample holds one count of this clone. As DNA, the CDR3 is TGTGCCAGCAGTGAAATCGGTCTTAGCTCCTACAATGAGCAGTTCTTC. Amino acids: CASSEIGLSSYNEQFF. The chain is built from TRBV2 and TRBJ2-1; D gene uncertain. Germline V CDR1 and CDR2: SNHLY, FYNNEI. CDR3 length equals 16 residues. Trimming removed 2 bases from V and 0 bases from J, with 11 bases in between.

This chain links TRBV7-9 with TRBJ2-1; D is uncertain. CDR3 length: 16 residues. The germline CDR1 and CDR2 sequences are SEHNR and FQNEAQ (reference sequence). V was shortened by 1 base and J by 0 bases, with 10 bases between the two germline ends. The CDR3 nucleotides are TGTGCCAGCAGCTTAGAGAGTCTAGGCTCCTACAATGAGCAGTTCTTC. This codes for CASSLESLGSYNEQFF.

V usage is TRBV6-1 and J usage is TRBJ1-6; perhaps TRBD1 as D (5 bases). Germline values: CDR1 MNHNS, CDR2 SASEGT. The V and J ends lost 1 base and 5 bases respectively, with 9 bases between them. The CDR3 sequence is 15 residues long. This chain's CDR3 is CASSEGQGNNSPLHF. CDR3 in DNA: TGTGCCAGCAGTGAAGGGCAGGGCAATAATTCACCCCTCCACTTT.

V and J are TRBV11-2 and TRBJ1-1; TRBD1 matches 8 bases. The CDR3 spans 17 residues. The ends lost 1 base at V and 9 bases at J; junction bases unmatched: 16. Per the germline V gene, CDR1 is SGHAT and CDR2 is FQNNGV. CDR3 coding DNA: TGTGCCAGCAGCTTAGGAGTAGGACAGGGACTTACCTCGAAAGCTTTCTTT. This encodes CASSLGVGQGLTSKAFF.

The rearrangement links TRBV7-2 to TRBJ2-5; D unresolved. Germline V CDR1 and CDR2: SGHTA, FQGNSA. V lost 4 bases, J lost 5 bases, and 8 bases lay in between. The CDR3 spans 12 residues. The CDR3 DNA is TGTGCCAGCAGCTCGGGTCCGGAGACCCAGTACTTC. It encodes CASSSGPETQYF.

This chain links TRBV5-5 with TRBJ1-2, with 8 bases matching TRBD1. This CDR3 contains 14 residues. CDR1 and CDR2 (germline): SGHKS, YYEKEE (reference sequence). V trimming: 0 bases; J trimming: 8 bases; junction bases outside the gene matches: 6. The CDR3 DNA follows: TGTGCCAGCAGCTTGGTAGGACAGGGAGGCGGCTACACCTTC. Protein: CASSLVGQGGGYTF.

CDR3 nucleotide sequence: TGTGCCAGCAGTTTAACTTACCCTAACTATGGCTACACCTTC. Translated, it gives CASSLTYPNYGYTF. V and J are TRBV27 and TRBJ1-2; D ambiguous. The V gene's germline CDR1 is MNHEY and CDR2 SMNVEV (reference sequence). V lost 2 bases and J 0 bases, leaving 7 bases between the germline ends. CDR3 size: 14 residues.

The CDR3 sequence is CASSVTSGRGNTGELFF. CDR3 bases: TGTGCCAGCAGTGTAACGAGCGGGAGGGGTAACACCGGGGAGCTGTTTTTT. The chain joins TRBV6-1 to TRBJ2-2, with TRBD2 identical over 10 bases. Germline V lookup: CDR1 MNHNS, CDR2 SASEGT. J was trimmed by 2 bases and V by 4 bases; bases with no gene match: 7. This CDR3 contains 17 residues.